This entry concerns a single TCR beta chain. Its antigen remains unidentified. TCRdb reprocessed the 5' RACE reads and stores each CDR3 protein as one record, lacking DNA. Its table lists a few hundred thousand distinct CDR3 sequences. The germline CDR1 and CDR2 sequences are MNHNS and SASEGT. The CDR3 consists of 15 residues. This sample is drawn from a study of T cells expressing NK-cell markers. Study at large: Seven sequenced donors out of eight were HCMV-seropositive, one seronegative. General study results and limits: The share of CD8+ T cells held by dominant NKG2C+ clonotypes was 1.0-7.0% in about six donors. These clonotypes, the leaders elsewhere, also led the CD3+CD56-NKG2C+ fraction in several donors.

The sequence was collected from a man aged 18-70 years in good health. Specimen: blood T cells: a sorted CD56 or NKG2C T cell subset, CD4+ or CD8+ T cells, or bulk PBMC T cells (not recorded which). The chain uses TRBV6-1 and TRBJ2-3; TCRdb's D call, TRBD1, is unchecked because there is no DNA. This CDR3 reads CASTRRGGPADTQYF.